Described below is a single TCR beta chain sequence and its context. The antigen is not known. The CDR3 length is 17 residues. Germline V lookup: CDR1 KGHSH, CDR2 LQKENI. The V segment lost 0 bases and the J segment 6 bases; nucleotides outside the gene matches: 11. The sample comes from a study of lymphopenia after photon versus proton radiotherapy. Study-level findings and limits: Only patients who died were analyzed for survival; proton advantage is unproven.

TCRdb keeps only in-frame clones here, not all; method: immunoSEQ multiplex PCR. The sample consists of about 29,000 clones, 80% to 90% of them appearing once. The specimen was peripheral blood, collected from a patient treated with proton-based radiotherapy. The sequence was collected from a woman in her fifties or sixties with cholangiocarcinoma. Some clones in this sample may be carry-over from other donors' samples. The chain links TRBV18 to TRBJ2-1; 7 bases fit TRBD1. CDR3 sequence reads: CASSPPDVRGQGNEQFF. The CDR3 coding sequence is TGTGCCAGCTCACCACCGGACGTGAGGGGGCAGGGCAATGAGCAGTTCTTC.